This TCR beta chain derives from a study of blood T cell repertoires in COVID-19. Germline CDR1 reads SGHRS; CDR2 reads YFSETQ. J gave up 8 bases and V 4 bases, and 14 bases lay outside the gene matches. This CDR3 region has 17 residues. TCRdb's table, derived via immunoSEQ multiplex PCR, lists solely in-frame clones and lacks some. There are tens of thousands of clones in the sample; around four fifths occur only once, and over 9.5% lies in the top ten. The sample comprised peripheral blood. V and J are TRBV5-1 and TRBJ2-1, with 11 bases aligning to TRBD1. This clonotype originated in a human donor in a cohort sampled during active COVID-19. CDR3 sequence: CASSTGQGASWADEQFF. The CDR3 DNA sequence: TGCGCCAGCAGCACTGGACAGGGGGCGAGCTGGGCCGATGAGCAGTTCTTC.